The 4 T cell receptor beta chains reported below all come from one sample, sequenced in a study of cytotoxic CD8 clonotypes in ibrutinib-treated CLL. Method: immunoSEQ multiplex PCR; TCRdb's copy keeps in-frame clones and lacks some. The sample holds 200,000 to 250,000 clones, 70% seen once. Sequencing used PBMCs, obtained after 24 months of ibrutinib treatment. The receptors shown here come from a human donor with chronic lymphocytic leukemia.

This clone was recorded once. The chain is built from TRBV28 and TRBJ1-1; no reliable D call. This CDR3 region has 15 residues. V lost 3 bases and J lost 3, with 14 bases in between. Germline assignment: CDR1 MDHEN and CDR2 SYDVKM. The CDR3 loop is CASSLVNRGDTEAFF. The CDR3 bases are TGTGCCAGCAGTTTGGTAAACCGCGGGGACACTGAAGCTTTCTTT. The full variable domain, with the rest looked up from reference TRBV28 and TRBJ1-1, is DVKVTQSSRYLVKRTGEKVFLECVQDMDHENMFWYRQDPGLGLRLIYFSYDVKMKEKGDIPEGYSVSREKKERFSLILESASTNQTSMYLCASSLVNRGDTEAFFGQGTRLTVV.

The chain is built from TRBV13 and TRBJ2-2; 7 bases are shared with TRBD1. The CDR3 has 14 residues. V was pared by 5 bases and J by 4 bases, with 4 bases of the junction left unmatched. Germline-derived CDR1 and CDR2 are PRHDT and FYEKMQ (reference sequence). The CDR3 coding sequence is TGTGCCAGCAGCGGACAGGAGAGCACCGGGGAGCTGTTTTTT. Translation gives CASSGQESTGELFF.

Comments on this clone: One junction end does not reproduce the germline sequence, and a read error may be involved. This rearrangement joins TRBV6-6 to TRBJ2-5; D not certain. Germline V gene sequence: CDR1 MNHNY, CDR2 SVGAGI (reference sequence). CDR3 length equals 12 residues. The CDR3 loop reads CASSPPQGTQYF. The CDR3 nucleotides are TGTGCCAGCAGTCCCCCGCAAGGGACCCAGTACTTC.

This clone has only a few counts. The V and J genes are TRBV29-1 and TRBJ2-6, with TRBD1 identical over 11 bases. The CDR3 has 16 amino acids. The trim removed 5 bases at V and 2 bases at J, leaving 5 bases unmatched. Germline loops: CDR1 SQVTM, CDR2 ANQGSEA. CDR3 DNA: TGCAGCGTTCAAGGACAGGGGGCGCCTGGGGCCAACGTCCTGACTTTC. Translating gives CSVQGQGAPGANVLTF.